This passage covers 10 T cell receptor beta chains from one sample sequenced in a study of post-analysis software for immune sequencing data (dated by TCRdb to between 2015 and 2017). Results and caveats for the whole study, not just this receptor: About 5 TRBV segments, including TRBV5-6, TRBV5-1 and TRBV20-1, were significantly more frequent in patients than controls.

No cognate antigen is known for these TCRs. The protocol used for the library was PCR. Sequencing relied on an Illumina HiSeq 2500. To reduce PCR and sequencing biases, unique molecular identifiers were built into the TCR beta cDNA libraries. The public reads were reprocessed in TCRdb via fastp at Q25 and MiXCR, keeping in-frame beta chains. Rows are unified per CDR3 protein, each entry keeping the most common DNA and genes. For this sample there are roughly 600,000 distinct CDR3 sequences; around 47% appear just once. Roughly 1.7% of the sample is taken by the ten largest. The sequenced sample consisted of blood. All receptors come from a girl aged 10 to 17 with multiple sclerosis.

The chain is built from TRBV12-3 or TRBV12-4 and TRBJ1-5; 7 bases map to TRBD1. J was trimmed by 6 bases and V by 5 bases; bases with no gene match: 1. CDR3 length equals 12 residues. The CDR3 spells CASSNRGQPQHF. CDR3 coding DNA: TGTGCCAGCAGTAACAGGGGTCAGCCCCAGCATTTT.

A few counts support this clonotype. The CDR3 loop is CAIRQGANREGYTF. The CDR3 bases are TGTGCCATCAGACAGGGGGCCAACCGAGAGGGCTACACCTTC. The gene calls are TRBV10-3 and TRBJ1-2; 9 nucleotides align to TRBD1. Germline values: CDR1 ENHRY, CDR2 SYGVKD. CDR3 size: 14 residues. V shed 6 bases, J shed 8 bases, and the junction held 10 bases outside the gene matches.

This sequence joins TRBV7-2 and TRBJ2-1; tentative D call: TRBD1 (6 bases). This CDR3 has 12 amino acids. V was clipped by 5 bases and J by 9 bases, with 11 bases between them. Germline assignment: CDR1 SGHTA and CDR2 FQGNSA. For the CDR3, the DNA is TGTGCCAGCAGCGCACAGGGACCTGAGCAGTTCTTC. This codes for CASSAQGPEQFF.

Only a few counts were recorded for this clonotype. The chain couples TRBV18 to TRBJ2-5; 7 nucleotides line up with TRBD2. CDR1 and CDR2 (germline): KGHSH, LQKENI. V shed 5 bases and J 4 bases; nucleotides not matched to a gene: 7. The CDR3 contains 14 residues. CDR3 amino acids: CASSASGNGETQYF. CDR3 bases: TGTGCCAGCTCAGCTAGCGGAAATGGAGAGACCCAGTACTTC.

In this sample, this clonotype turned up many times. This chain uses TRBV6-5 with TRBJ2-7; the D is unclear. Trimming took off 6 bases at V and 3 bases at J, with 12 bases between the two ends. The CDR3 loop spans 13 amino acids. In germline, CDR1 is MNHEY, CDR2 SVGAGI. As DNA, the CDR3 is TGTGCCAGCAGCCCGACAAGGCGCTACGAGCAGTACTTC. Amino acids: CASSPTRRYEQYF.

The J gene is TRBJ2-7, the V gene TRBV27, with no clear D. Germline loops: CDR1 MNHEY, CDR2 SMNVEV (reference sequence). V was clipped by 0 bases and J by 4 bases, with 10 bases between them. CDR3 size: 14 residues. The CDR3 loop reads CASSLSQVGYEQYF. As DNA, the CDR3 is TGTGCCAGCAGTTTATCCCAGGTTGGGTACGAGCAGTACTTC.

The CDR3 DNA reads as TGTGCCAGCAGCCAAGGTCAGGGGAGGGGGGCCGAGCAGTACTTC. It yields the protein CASSQGQGRGAEQYF. This chain connects TRBV3-1 to TRBJ2-5; D may be TRBD2 (7 bases). Judging by the DNA end, TRBJ2-7 fits better; the J call may be wrong. This CDR3 spans 15 amino acids. CDR1 is LGHDT and CDR2 is YNNKEL in the germline V gene (reference sequence).

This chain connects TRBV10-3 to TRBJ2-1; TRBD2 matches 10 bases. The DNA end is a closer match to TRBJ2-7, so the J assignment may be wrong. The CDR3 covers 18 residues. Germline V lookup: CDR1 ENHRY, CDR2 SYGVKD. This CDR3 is CAISGFGPASGRRNEQYF. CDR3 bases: TGTGCCATCAGTGGTTTTGGTCCGGCTAGCGGGAGAAGGAATGAGCAGTACTTC.

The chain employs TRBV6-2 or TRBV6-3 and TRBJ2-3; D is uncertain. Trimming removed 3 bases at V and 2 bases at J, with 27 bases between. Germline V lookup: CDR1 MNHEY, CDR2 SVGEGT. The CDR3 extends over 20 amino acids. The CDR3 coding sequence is TGTGCCAGCAGTTATAGGCTTTCTGCCCTAGGACCGAGAGCCACAGATACGCAGTATTTT. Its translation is CASSYRLSALGPRATDTQYF.

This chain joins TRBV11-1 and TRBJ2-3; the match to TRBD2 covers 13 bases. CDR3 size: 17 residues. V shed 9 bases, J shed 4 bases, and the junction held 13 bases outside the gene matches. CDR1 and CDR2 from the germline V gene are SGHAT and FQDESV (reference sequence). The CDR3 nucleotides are TGTGCCAGTAGTCCGCGGGGGACTAGCGGGATGTCAGATACGCAGTATTTT. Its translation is CASSPRGTSGMSDTQYF. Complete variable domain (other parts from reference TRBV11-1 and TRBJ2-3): EAEVAQSPRYKITEKSQAVAFWCDPISGHATLYWYRQILGQGPELLVQFQDESVVDDSQLPKDRFSAERLKGVDSTLKIQPAELGDSAMYLCASSPRGTSGMSDTQYFGPGTRLTVL.